The present T cell receptor (beta chain) was sequenced within a study of breast tumors, draining lymph nodes, adjacent tissues. Whole-study findings and limits: Data fit most tumor T cells coming from lymph node, expanding in tumor. Tumor and nontumor repertoires were significantly more similar in luminal-like than in basal-like breast cancer.

TCRdb reprocessed the multiplex PCR reads with MiXCR, giving one entry per CDR3 protein. The table has fewer than 250,000 distinct CDR3 sequences, about 32% seen once. This clonotype showed up many times. Its antigen is currently unknown. Breast cancer patients provided tissue from their axillary draining lymph nodes. Looked up from germline, CDR1 is MNHEY and CDR2 is SVGAGI. The CDR3 is made up of 14 amino acids. The V gene lost 6 bases and the J gene lost 6 bases, with 18 bases spanning the gap. Sequencing was carried out using axillary lymph node tissue. The source of this sequence is a female donor with breast cancer. Some clones in this sample may be carry-over from other donors' samples. This chain connects TRBV6-5 to TRBJ2-7, with D tentatively TRBD1 or TRBD2 (5 bases each). CDR3 DNA: TGTGCCAGCAGGGGACGGGTGGGTAAAAGCGAGCAGTACTTC. This encodes CASRGRVGKSEQYF.